The 9 T cell receptor beta chains below were found in one sample sequenced in a study of T cell changes during pregnancy in multiple sclerosis. This table comes from immunoSEQ multiplex PCR, and its TCRdb copy is limited to in-frame clones, with some not included. The data contain tens of thousands of clones, about 90% of them singletons. This specimen consisted of CD8+ T cells from peripheral blood mononuclear cells, obtained after pregnancy. These TCRs come from a female donor with multiple sclerosis, enrolled in a pregnancy study.

Comments on this clone: The junction departs from germline at one end; a sequencing error may be responsible. This rearrangement joins TRBV11-2 to TRBJ2-1; D unresolved. Looked up from germline, CDR1 is SGHAT and CDR2 is FQNNGV. The CDR3 extends over 12 amino acids. CDR3 nucleotides: TGTGCCAGCAGCCGCTTATTTGGTAGCTACCTCTTC. Translated: CASSRLFGSYLF.

As regards this clone: Germline is not matched at one junction end, which may reflect a read error. The chain links TRBV5-4 to TRBJ2-7; D uncertain. The length of the CDR3 is 14 residues. Germline CDR1 reads SGHNT; CDR2 reads YYREEE (reference sequence). The CDR3 loop reads CASSLEALSSEQYF. The CDR3 region has the DNA TGTGCCAGCAGCTTGGAAGCGCTGTCCTCCGAGCAGTACTTC.

V is TRBV27 and J is TRBJ2-3, with TRBD2 identical over 8 bases. This CDR3 has 16 residues. Trimming took 5 bases from V and 2 from J; bases not matched to a gene: 9. Germline CDR1 MNHEY, CDR2 SMNVEV (reference sequence). This chain's CDR3 is CASSPSLADYTDTQYF. CDR3 bases: TGTGCCAGCAGTCCCTCACTAGCGGATTACACAGATACGCAGTATTTT.

The chain joins TRBV7-9 to TRBJ2-7, with D uncertain. The germline gives CDR1 SEHNR, CDR2 FQNEAQ (reference sequence). Trimming removed 5 bases at V and 4 bases at J, with 9 bases between. The CDR3 contains 12 residues. CDR3 in DNA: TGTGCCAGCAGCCGAGAAACTTACGAGCAGTACTTC. It is translated as CASSRETYEQYF.

The chain employs TRBV28 and TRBJ1-5; no definite D call. Trimming took off 2 bases at V and 1 base at J, with 12 bases between the two ends. CDR3 length: 16 residues. Germline values: CDR1 MDHEN, CDR2 SYDVKM. The CDR3 region has the DNA TGTGCCAGCAGTTTAGGGCCGTCAATGAGCAATCAGCCCCAGCATTTT. It specifies CASSLGPSMSNQPQHF.

The CDR3 protein is CASSLVGTGETQYF. The DNA for the CDR3 is TGTGCCAGCAGCTTAGTTGGAACAGGAGAGACCCAGTACTTC. The chain links TRBV11-1 to TRBJ2-5, with D perhaps matching TRBD1 (5 bases). CDR1 and CDR2 from the germline V gene are SGHAT and FQDESV (reference sequence). The CDR3 loop spans 14 amino acids. V was pared by 1 base and J by 4 bases, with 10 bases between. Variable domain in full (rest from reference TRBV11-1 and TRBJ2-5): EAEVAQSPRYKITEKSQAVAFWCDPISGHATLYWYRQILGQGPELLVQFQDESVVDDSQLPKDRFSAERLKGVDSTLKIQPAELGDSAMYLCASSLVGTGETQYFGPGTRLLVL.

This chain links TRBV6-1 with TRBJ2-1, with a tentative D call TRBD2 (5 bases). The V end was cut by 4 bases, the J end by 7 bases, with 11 bases between. Germline loops: CDR1 MNHNS, CDR2 SASEGT. The CDR3 is 13 amino acids. As DNA, the CDR3 is TGTGCCAGCAGTGGTAGCGAAACAAATGAGCAGTTCTTC. It is translated as CASSGSETNEQFF.

The genes are TRBV2 and TRBJ1-1; TRBD1 aligns across 8 bases. There are 16 residues in the CDR3. The germline V gene encodes CDR1 SNHLY and CDR2 FYNNEI. The V segment lost 4 bases and the J segment 6 bases; nucleotides outside the gene matches: 13. The CDR3 nucleotides are TGTGCCAGCAGTGCTGGGACAGGCTCCCTCTACCCTGAAGCTTTCTTT. This encodes CASSAGTGSLYPEAFF. Full variable domain (rest looked up from reference TRBV2 and TRBJ1-1): EPEVTQTPSHQVTQMGQEVILRCVPISNHLYFYWYRQILGQKVEFLVSFYNNEISEKSEIFDDQFSVERPDGSNFTLKIRSTKLEDSAMYFCASSAGTGSLYPEAFFGQGTRLTVV.

The chain has TRBV7-6 and TRBJ2-1, with TRBD2 as a possible D gene (5 bases). From germline, CDR1 is SGHVS and CDR2 FNYEAQ. The CDR3 contains 17 residues. V lost 0 bases, J lost 5 bases, and 17 bases lay in between. CDR3 amino acids: CASSLAPELVGNNEQFF. DNA for the CDR3: TGTGCCAGCAGCTTAGCCCCCGAACTAGTGGGGAACAATGAGCAGTTCTTC.